These 12 T cell receptor beta chains originate from one sample sequenced in a study of beta chain features in type 1 diabetes. Expressed TCRB transcripts were sequenced after all isolated RNA was converted to cDNA. Repertoires were generated with immunoSEQ multiplex PCR, while TCRdb's copy carries only in-frame clones and drops some. The sample holds about 210,000 clones; 9.5% to 13% are singletons and the top ten take 1% to 1.5%. Sequencing was done on a sample of central memory CD4+ T cells from blood. These receptors were collected from a man aged 18 to 30 in good health.

In its sample, this clone was seen a few times. V gene TRBV2 combines with J gene TRBJ2-1, with 11 bases that match TRBD2. CDR3 size: 15 residues. Germline-derived CDR1 and CDR2 are SNHLY and FYNNEI. V shed 4 bases and J 4 bases; nucleotides not matched to a gene: 3. CDR3 bases: TGTGCCAGCAGTGGGGGACTAGCGGATTACAATGAGCAGTTCTTC. Residues: CASSGGLADYNEQFF.

This chain joins TRBV5-4 and TRBJ2-5; TRBD1 matches 10 bases. Germline V lookup: CDR1 SGHNT, CDR2 YYREEE (reference sequence). CDR3 size: 16 residues. The trim removed 4 bases at V and 5 bases at J, leaving 11 bases unmatched. The CDR3 region has the DNA TGTGCCAGCAGCCGCACCGGGACAGGGGTCGTTGAGACCCAGTACTTC. Its translation: CASSRTGTGVVETQYF.

This chain connects TRBV6-5 to TRBJ1-2, with D possibly being TRBD1 (6 bases). The CDR3 is 14 amino acids. The V gene's germline CDR1 is MNHEY and CDR2 SVGAGI. Trimming cost V 0 bases and J 7 bases, with 12 bases left between them. The CDR3, as DNA: TGTGCCAGCAGTTACTCGTCGGGGGCAGGTGGCTACACCTTC. This codes for CASSYSSGAGGYTF.

This clone occurred a few times. This chain joins TRBV7-8 and TRBJ1-4; D gene ambiguous. V gave up 3 bases and J gave up 5 bases, with 13 bases separating them. This CDR3 has 15 residues. The germline gives CDR1 SGHVS, CDR2 FQNEAQ. This CDR3 is CASSFQDGQNEKLFF. For the CDR3, the DNA is TGTGCCAGCAGCTTCCAGGACGGGCAAAATGAAAAACTGTTTTTT.

This chain links TRBV30 with TRBJ2-6; either TRBD1 or TRBD2 may fit D (5 bases each). V was cut by 4 bases and J by 2 bases, with 15 bases left in between. The germline CDR1 and CDR2 sequences are GTSNPN and SVGIG (reference sequence). This CDR3 contains 16 residues. The CDR3 is CAWTPGTRTGANVLTF. The CDR3 DNA is TGTGCCTGGACTCCGGGGACCCGGACTGGGGCCAACGTCCTGACTTTC. Together with reference TRBV30 and TRBJ2-6, the CDR3 gives the full variable domain: SQTIHQWPATLVQPVGSPLSLECTVEGTSNPNLYWYRQAAGRGLQLLFYSVGIGQISSEVPQNLSASRPQDRQFILSSKKLLLSDSGFYLCAWTPGTRTGANVLTFGAGSRLTVL.

This clone occurred a few times. The identical CDR3 is also encoded by other nucleotide sequences in the sample. The rearrangement links TRBV29-1 to TRBJ2-5; 7 nucleotides line up with TRBD1. Germline V gene sequence: CDR1 SQVTM, CDR2 ANQGSEA. With 4 bases clipped from V and 1 base from J, the junction kept 0 bases outside the gene matches. CDR3 size: 12 residues. CDR3 region: CSVGQGQETQYF. CDR3 nucleotides: TGCAGCGTTGGACAGGGCCAAGAGACCCAGTACTTC.

In its sample, this clone was seen a few times. This chain uses TRBV2 with TRBJ1-5; 9 bases are a match to TRBD1. V gave up 6 bases and J gave up 1 base; unmatched junction bases: 4. CDR3 length: 15 amino acids. Germline lookup yields CDR1 SNHLY and CDR2 FYNNEI. CDR3 nucleotide sequence: TGTGCCAGCAGGGTACAGGGGGCGAGCAATCAGCCCCAGCATTTT. This translates into CASRVQGASNQPQHF.

This clone was seen only a few times. The V and J genes are TRBV30 and TRBJ1-4; a possible D gene is TRBD1 (6 bases). Trimming took 2 bases from V and 8 from J, leaving 12 bases between them. This CDR3 is 13 amino acids long. Germline lookup yields CDR1 GTSNPN and CDR2 SVGIG (reference sequence). Written as DNA, the CDR3 is TGTGCCTGGAGTATACAGGGTCGAGAAAAACTGTTTTTT. Translating it yields CAWSIQGREKLFF.

This rearrangement joins TRBV7-6 to TRBJ1-4; D not certain. Looked up from germline, CDR1 is SGHVS and CDR2 is FNYEAQ. The CDR3 totals 12 residues. The V gene lost 3 bases and the J gene lost 6 bases, with 5 bases spanning the gap. CDR3 nucleotide sequence: TGTGCCAGCAGCTTTTACGATGAAAAACTGTTTTTT. This sequence encodes CASSFYDEKLFF.

On this clone itself: This could be a read error, since a much larger clone is one nucleotide away. Other DNA variants within this sample encode the same CDR3. The chain employs TRBV28 and TRBJ2-3; D perhaps matches TRBD2 (5 bases). The V end was cut by 1 base, the J end by 5 bases, with 16 bases between. Germline V gene lookup returns CDR1 MDHEN and CDR2 SYDVKM. The CDR3 consists of 16 residues. CDR3 DNA: TGTGCCAGCAGTTTATTTCTAGCAGGAGTTCTAGATACGCAGTATTTT. As protein: CASSLFLAGVLDTQYF.

This rearrangement joins TRBV29-1 to TRBJ2-1; TRBD2 aligns across 14 bases. CDR3 length: 16 residues. V lost 6 bases, J lost 8 bases, and 12 bases stayed unmatched. Germline V gene sequence: CDR1 SQVTM, CDR2 ANQGSEA. The DNA for the CDR3 is TGCAGCGTCCAGGGACTAGCGGGAGTGAGCGCCGATGAGCAGTTCTTC. Translating gives CSVQGLAGVSADEQFF.

This clone has only a few counts. The V gene is TRBV5-4, the J gene TRBJ2-2; 12 nucleotides agree with TRBD1. The CDR3 runs 17 residues. Per germline, CDR1 SGHNT and CDR2 YYREEE (reference sequence). Trimming cost V 4 bases and J 6 bases; bases outside gene matches: 10. The CDR3 here is CASSPPGQGALSGELFF. In DNA, the CDR3 is TGTGCCAGCAGCCCGCCGGGACAGGGGGCCTTGTCCGGGGAGCTGTTTTTT.